This entry features one TCR beta chain sequence. The antigen is undetermined. This entry belongs to a study of T cell responses to AZD1222 COVID-19 vaccine. Study-wide results and caveats: Across spike, vaccine-associated CD4 TCRs were found, dominant at 160-218 and 743-854. Close to half of all spike-specific TCRs reportedly target regions of the variants that are unmutated. Clonal diversity may have been underestimated in mostly white British donors. Just five or six AZD1222 recipients were seropositive at baseline.

Measured with immunoSEQ multiplex PCR; TCRdb has only the in-frame clones, and not every one. The sample shows around 140,000 clones, around 90% of them seen only once. The length of the CDR3 is 11 residues. Per the germline V gene, CDR1 is GTSNPN and CDR2 is SVGIG (reference sequence). V lost 6 bases and J lost 6, with 8 bases in between. Sequenced material: peripheral blood, taken on day 0 of AZD1222 vaccination. V and J are TRBV30 and TRBJ2-2; no clear D. The TCR comes from an adult in good health. As DNA, the CDR3 is TGTGCCTGCGTTTTCGCCGGGGAGCTGTTTTTT. Encoded protein: CACVFAGELFF.